The entry below gives a single T cell receptor (beta chain) sequence along with its context. In assigning cohorts, the study relied on participant-reported clinical history. This CDR3 spans 17 amino acids. The V gene's germline CDR1 is MNHEY and CDR2 SMNVEV (reference sequence). V shed 5 bases and J 0 bases; nucleotides not matched to a gene: 10. Generated by immunoSEQ multiplex PCR, the TCRdb table keeps only in-frame clones and is missing some. The repertoire holds 250,000 or so clones, with around nine tenths as singletons. The data are from a study of blood T cell repertoires in COVID-19. Study-wide background: PBMCs, B-cell-depleted T cells, or T cells provided the cDNA or gDNA that made up the material.

The sequencing sample was made of PBMCs or T cells enriched from blood (not recorded which). The receptor's source is a young woman who had recovered from COVID-19. The chain recombines TRBV27 with TRBJ2-1, with TRBD2 matching 7 bases. In nucleotides, the CDR3 is TGTGCCAGCAGTCAGTTGAGGCGGGAGAGCTCCTACAATGAGCAGTTCTTC. This codes for CASSQLRRESSYNEQFF.